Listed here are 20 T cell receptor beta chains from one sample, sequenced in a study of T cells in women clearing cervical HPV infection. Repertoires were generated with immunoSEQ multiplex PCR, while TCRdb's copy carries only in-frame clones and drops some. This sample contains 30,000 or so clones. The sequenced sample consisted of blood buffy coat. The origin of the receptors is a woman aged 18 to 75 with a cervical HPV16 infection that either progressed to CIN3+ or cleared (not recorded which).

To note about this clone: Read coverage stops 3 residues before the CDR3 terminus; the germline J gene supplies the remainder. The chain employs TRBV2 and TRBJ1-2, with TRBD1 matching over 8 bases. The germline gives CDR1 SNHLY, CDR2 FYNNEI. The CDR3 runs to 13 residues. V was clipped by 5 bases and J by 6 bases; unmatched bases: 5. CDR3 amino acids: CASSIGQGNGYTF. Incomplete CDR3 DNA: TGTGCCAGCAGTATTGGACAGGGAAATGGC.

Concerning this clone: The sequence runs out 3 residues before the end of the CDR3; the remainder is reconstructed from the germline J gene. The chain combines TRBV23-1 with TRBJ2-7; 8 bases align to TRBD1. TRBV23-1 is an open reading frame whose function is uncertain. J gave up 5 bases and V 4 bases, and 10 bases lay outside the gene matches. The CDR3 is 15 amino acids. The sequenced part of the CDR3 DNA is TGCGCCAGCAGTCGCGGGGACAGGAGCCTACACGAG. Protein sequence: CASSRGDRSLHE. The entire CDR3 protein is CASSRGDRSLHEQYF.

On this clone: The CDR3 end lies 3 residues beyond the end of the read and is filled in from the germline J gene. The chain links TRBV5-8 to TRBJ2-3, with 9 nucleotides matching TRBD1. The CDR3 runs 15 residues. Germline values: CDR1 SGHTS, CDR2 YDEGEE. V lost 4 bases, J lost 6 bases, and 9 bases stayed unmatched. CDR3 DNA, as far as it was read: TGTGCCAGCAGCCTCCCGGGACAGGGTTTCGATACG. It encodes CASSLPGQGFDT. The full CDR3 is CASSLPGQGFDTQYF.

CDR3 protein: CASSHPPRERITQQETQYF. The sequenced part of the CDR3 DNA is TGCGCCAGCAGTCACCCCCCGCGGGAGAGAATAACACAGCAAGAGACC. The gene calls are TRBV23-1 and TRBJ2-5; 7 positions match TRBD2. The read ends 3 residues early relative to the CDR3; the germline J gene fills the gap. TRBV23-1 is known as an ORF, though its function is uncertain. J lost 2 bases, V lost 3 bases, and 18 bases had no gene match. The CDR3 consists of 19 residues.

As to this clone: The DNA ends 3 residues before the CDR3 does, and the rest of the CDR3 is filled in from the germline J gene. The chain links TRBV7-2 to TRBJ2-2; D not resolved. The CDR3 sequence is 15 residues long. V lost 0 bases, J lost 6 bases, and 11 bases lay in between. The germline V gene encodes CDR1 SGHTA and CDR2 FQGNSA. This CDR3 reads CASSLASLSSGELFF. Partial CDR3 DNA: TGTGCCAGCAGCTTAGCTTCTTTGAGCTCCGGGGAG.

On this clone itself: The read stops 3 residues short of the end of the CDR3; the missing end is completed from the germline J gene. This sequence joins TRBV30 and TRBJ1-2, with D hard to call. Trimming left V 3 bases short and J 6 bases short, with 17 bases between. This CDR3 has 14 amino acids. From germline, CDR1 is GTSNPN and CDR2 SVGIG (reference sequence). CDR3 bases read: TGTGCCTGGAGGGCCCCTGGCAGGACTAATGGC. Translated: CAWRAPGRTNG. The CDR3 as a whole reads CAWRAPGRTNGYTF.

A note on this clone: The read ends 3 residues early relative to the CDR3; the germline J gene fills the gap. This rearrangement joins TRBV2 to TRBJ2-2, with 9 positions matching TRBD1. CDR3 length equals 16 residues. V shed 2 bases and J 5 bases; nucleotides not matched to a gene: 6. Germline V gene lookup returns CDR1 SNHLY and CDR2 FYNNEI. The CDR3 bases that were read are TGTGCCAGCAGTGAATTGGGGACAGGGAGGACCGGGGAG. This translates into CASSELGTGRTGE. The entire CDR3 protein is CASSELGTGRTGELFF.

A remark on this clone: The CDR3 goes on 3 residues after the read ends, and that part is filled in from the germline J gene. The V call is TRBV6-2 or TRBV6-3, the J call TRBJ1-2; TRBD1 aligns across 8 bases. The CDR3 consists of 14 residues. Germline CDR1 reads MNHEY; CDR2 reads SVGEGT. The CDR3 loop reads CASNRDRSFYDYTF. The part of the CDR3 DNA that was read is TGTGCCAGCAACCGGGACAGGTCCTTCTACGAC.

CDR3 in amino acids: CSASPGAANEQFF. The sequenced part of the CDR3 DNA is TGCAGTGCTAGTCCCGGAGCGGCCAATGAG. V gene TRBV20-1 combines with J gene TRBJ2-1; tentative D call: TRBD2 (5 bases). The read terminates 3 residues ahead of where the CDR3 ends, so the germline J gene completes it. This CDR3 is 13 amino acids long. V gave up 3 bases and J gave up 6 bases, with 12 bases separating them. Germline V CDR1 and CDR2: DFQATT, SNEGSKA (reference sequence).

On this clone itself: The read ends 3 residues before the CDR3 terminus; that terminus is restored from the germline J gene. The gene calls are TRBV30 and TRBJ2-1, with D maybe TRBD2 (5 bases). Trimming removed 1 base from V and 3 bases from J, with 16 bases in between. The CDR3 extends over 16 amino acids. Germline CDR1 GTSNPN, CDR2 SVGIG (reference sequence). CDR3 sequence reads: CAWSEVASTIYNEQFF. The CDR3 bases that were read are TGTGCCTGGAGTGAAGTAGCGTCGACCATCTACAATGAG.

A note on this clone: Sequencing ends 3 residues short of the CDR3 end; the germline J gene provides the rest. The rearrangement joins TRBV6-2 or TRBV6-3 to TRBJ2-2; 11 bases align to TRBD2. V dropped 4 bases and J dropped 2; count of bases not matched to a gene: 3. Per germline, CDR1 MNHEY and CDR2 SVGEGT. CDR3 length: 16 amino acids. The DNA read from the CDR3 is TGTGCCAGCAGTTCTACTAGCGGGAGAAACACCGGGGAG. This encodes CASSSTSGRNTGE. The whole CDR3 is CASSSTSGRNTGELFF.

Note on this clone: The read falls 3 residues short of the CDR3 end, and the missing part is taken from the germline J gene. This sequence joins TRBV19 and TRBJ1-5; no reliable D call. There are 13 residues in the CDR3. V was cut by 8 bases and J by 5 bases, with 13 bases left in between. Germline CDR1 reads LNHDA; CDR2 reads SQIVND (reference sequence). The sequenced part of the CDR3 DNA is TGTGCCAGTGGAATCCGGGTTCATCAGCCC. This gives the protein CASGIRVHQP. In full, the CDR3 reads CASGIRVHQPQHF.

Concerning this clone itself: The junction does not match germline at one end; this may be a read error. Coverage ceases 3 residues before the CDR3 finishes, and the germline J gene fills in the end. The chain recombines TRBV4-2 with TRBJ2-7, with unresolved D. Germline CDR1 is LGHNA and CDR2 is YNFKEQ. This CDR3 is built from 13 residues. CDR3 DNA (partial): TGCGCCAGCAGCCAAGATCTTACCTACGAG. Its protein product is CASSQDLTYE. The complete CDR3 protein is CASSQDLTYEQYF.

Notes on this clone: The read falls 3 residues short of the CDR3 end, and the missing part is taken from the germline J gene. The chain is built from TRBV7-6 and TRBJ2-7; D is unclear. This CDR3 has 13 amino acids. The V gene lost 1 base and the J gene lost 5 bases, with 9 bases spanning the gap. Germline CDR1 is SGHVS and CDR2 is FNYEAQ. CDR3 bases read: TGTGCCAGCAGCTTAGGACGCGGAGACGAG. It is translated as CASSLGRGDE. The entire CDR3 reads CASSLGRGDEQYF.

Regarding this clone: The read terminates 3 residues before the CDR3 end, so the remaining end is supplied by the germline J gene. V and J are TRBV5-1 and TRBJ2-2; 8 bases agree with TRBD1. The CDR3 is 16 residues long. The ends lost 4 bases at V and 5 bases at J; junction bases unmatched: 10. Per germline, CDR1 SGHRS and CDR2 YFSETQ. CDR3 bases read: TGCGCCAGCAGCACGGGAACAGGGGGAGGTACCGGGGAG. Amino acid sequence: CASSTGTGGGTGE. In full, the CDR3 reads CASSTGTGGGTGELFF.

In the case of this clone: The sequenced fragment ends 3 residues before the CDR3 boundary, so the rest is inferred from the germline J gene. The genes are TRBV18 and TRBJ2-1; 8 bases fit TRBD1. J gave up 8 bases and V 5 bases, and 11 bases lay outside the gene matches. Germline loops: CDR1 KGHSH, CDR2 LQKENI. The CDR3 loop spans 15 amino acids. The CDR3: CASSYDRGHSDEQFF. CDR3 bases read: TGTGCCAGCTCATACGACAGGGGACATAGCGATGAG.

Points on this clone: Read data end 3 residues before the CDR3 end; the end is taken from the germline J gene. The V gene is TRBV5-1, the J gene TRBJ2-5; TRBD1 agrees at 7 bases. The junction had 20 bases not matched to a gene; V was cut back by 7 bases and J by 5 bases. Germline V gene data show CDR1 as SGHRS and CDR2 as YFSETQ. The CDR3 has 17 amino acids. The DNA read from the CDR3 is TGCGCCAGCTCTAACAGGGGCGCCCGGAGCAGAAGGGAGACC. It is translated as CASSNRGARSRRET. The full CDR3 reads CASSNRGARSRRETQYF.

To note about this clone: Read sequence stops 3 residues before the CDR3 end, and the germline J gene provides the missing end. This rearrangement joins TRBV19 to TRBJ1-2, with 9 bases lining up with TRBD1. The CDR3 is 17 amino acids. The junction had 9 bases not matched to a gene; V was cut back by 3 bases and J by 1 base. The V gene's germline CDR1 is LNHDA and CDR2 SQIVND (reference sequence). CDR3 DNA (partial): TGTGCCAGTAGTATCGGGACAGGGTTATCGGATAACTATGGC. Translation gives CASSIGTGLSDNYG. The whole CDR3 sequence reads CASSIGTGLSDNYGYTF.

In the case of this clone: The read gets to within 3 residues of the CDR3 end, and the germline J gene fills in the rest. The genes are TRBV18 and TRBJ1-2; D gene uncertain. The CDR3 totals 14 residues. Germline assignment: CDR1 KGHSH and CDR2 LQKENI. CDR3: CASSPRGGTDTYTF. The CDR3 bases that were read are TGTGCCAGCTCACCCCGGGGAGGCACAGATACC.

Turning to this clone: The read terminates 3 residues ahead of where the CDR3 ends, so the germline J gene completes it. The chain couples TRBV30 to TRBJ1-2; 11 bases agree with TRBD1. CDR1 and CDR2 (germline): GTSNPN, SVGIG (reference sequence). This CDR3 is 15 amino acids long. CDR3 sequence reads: CAWRGDRGGSYDYTF. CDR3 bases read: TGTGCCTGGAGGGGGGACAGGGGGGGATCCTACGAC.